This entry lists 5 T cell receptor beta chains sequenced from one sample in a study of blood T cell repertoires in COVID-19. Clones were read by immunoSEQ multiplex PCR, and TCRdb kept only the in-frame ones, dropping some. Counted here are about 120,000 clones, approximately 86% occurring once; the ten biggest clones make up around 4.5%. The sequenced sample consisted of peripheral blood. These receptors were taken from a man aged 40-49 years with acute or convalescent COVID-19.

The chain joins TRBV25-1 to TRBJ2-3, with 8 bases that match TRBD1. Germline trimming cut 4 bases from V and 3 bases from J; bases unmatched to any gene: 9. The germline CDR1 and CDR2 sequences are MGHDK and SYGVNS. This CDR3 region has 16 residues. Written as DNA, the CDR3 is TGTGCCAGCAGTGTCGGTGGGGACAGGTATACAGATACGCAGTATTTT. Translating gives CASSVGGDRYTDTQYF.

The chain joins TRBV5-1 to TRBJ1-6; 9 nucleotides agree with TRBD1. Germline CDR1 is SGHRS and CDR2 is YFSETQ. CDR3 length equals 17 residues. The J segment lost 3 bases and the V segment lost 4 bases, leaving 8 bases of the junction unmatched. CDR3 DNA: TGCGCCAGCAGCCCCGGACAGGGGCCTATCTATAATTCACCCCTCCACTTT. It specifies CASSPGQGPIYNSPLHF. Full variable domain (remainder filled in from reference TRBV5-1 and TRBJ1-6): KAGVTQTPRYLIKTRGQQVTLSCSPISGHRSVSWYQQTPGQGLQFLFEYFSETQRNKGNFPGRFSGRQFSNSRSEMNVSTLELGDSALYLCASSPGQGPIYNSPLHFGNGTRLTVT.

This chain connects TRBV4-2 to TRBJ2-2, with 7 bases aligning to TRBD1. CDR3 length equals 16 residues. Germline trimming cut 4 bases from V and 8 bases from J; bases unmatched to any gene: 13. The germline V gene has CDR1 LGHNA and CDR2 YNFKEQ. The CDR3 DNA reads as TGTGCCAGCAGCCCGATGAACAGGGGTGGATTGGGGGAGCTGTTTTTT. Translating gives CASSPMNRGGLGELFF.

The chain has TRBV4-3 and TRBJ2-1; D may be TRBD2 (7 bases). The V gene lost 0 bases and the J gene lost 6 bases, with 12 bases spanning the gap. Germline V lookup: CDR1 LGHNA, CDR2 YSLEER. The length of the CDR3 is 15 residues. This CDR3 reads CASSQEGGAGNEQFF. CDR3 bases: TGCGCCAGCAGCCAAGAGGGGGGGGCTGGCAATGAGCAGTTCTTC.

The CDR3 is CASSGYRGGNEQFF. The CDR3 DNA is TGTGCCAGCAGCGGCTACAGGGGTGGGAATGAGCAGTTCTTC. The chain joins TRBV9 to TRBJ2-1; TRBD1 matches 7 bases. The CDR3 loop spans 14 amino acids. Germline V CDR1 and CDR2: SGDLS, YYNGEE. V shed 3 bases and J 7 bases; nucleotides not matched to a gene: 7.